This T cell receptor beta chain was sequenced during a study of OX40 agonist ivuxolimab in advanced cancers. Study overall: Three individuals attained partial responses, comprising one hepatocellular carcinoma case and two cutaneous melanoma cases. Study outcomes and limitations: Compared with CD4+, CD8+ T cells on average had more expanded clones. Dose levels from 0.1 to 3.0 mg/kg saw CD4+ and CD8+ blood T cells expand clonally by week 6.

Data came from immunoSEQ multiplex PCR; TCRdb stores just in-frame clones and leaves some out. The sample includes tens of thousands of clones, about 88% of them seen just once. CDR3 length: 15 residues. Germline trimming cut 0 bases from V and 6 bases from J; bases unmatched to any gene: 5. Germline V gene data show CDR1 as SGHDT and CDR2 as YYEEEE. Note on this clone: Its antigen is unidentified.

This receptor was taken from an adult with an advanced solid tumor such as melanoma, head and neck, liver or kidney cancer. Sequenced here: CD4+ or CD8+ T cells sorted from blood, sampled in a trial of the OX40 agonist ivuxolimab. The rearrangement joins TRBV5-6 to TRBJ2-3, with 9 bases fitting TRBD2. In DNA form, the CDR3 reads TGTGCCAGCAGCTTGGGTAGCGGGAGTTGGGATACGCAGTATTTT. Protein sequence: CASSLGSGSWDTQYF.